The clone carrying this T cell receptor (beta chain) was observed many times. Amplification targeted TCR beta CDR3 regions from RNA transcripts. RT-PCR in the first round (using the HTBI primer set) targeted the TCR CDR3. In TCRdb, the multiplex PCR reads were re-called with MiXCR into one record per CDR3 protein. The repertoire holds more than 350,000 distinct CDR3 sequences, with about 15% as singletons. Germline V lookup: CDR1 DFQATT, CDR2 SNEGSKA (reference sequence). V was cut by 5 bases and J by 5 bases, with 10 bases left in between. The length of the CDR3 is 12 residues. The data were obtained in a study of T cells in Graves' hyperthyroidism and ophthalmopathy.

The V and J genes are TRBV20-1 and TRBJ2-4; possibly TRBD1 or TRBD2 for D (6 bases each). The sample was blood. This receptor was identified in a woman in her thirties with Graves' hyperthyroidism. The CDR3 here is CSARRGENIQYF. CDR3 in DNA: TGCAGTGCTCGGAGGGGGGAAAACATTCAGTACTTC.